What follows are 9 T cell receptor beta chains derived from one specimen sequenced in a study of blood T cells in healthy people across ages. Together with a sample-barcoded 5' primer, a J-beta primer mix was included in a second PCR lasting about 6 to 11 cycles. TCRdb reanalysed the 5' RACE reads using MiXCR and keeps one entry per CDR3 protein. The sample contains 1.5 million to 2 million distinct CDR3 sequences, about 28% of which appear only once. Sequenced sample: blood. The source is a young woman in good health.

This chain's CDR3 is CASSFRLAGSPTDTQYF. For the CDR3, the DNA is TGTGCCAGCAGCTTTCGATTAGCGGGATCTCCCACAGATACGCAGTATTTT. The chain carries TRBV11-2 and TRBJ2-3, with 8 bases lining up with TRBD2. Germline trimming cut 3 bases from V and 2 bases from J; bases unmatched to any gene: 10. The CDR3 is 17 residues long. Germline V gene lookup returns CDR1 SGHAT and CDR2 FQNNGV.

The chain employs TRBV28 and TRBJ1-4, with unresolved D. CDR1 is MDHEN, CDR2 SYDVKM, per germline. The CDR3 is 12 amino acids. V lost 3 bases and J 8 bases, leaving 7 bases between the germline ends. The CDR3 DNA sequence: TGTGCCAGCAGTTTCCGGAGAGAAAAACTGTTTTTT. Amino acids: CASSFRREKLFF.

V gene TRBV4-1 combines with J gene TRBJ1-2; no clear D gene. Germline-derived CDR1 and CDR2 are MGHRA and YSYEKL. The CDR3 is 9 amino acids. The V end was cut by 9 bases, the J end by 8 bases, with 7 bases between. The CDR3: CARHGGYTF. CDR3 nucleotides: TGCGCCAGACACGGGGGCTACACCTTC.

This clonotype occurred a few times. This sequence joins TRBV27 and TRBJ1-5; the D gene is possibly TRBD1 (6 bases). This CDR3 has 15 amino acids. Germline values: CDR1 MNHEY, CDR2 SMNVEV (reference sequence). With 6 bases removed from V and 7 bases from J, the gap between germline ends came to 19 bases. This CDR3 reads CASSYRGFGTQPQHF. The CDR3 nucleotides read TGTGCCAGCAGCTATCGGGGGTTTGGGACACAGCCCCAGCATTTT.

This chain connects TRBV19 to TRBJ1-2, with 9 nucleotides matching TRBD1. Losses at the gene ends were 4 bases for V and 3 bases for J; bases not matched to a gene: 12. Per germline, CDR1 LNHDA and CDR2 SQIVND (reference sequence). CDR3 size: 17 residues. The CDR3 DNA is TGTGCCAGTAGTACCCCGGGACAGGGAAGGAGGGACTATGGCTACACCTTC. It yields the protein CASSTPGQGRRDYGYTF.

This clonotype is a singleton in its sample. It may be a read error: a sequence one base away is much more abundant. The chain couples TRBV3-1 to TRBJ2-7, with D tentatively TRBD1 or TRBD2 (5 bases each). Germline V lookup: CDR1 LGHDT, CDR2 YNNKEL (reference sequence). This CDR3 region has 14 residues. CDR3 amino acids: CTSSPWDLTYEQYF. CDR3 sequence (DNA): TGTACCAGCAGCCCCTGGGACCTAACCTACGAGCAGTACTTC.

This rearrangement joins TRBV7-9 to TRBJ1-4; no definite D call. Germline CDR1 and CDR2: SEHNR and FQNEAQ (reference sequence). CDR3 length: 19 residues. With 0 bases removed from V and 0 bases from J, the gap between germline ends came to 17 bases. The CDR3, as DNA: TGTGCCAGCAGCTTAGCCGGAAATTGGGAGGAGGCAACTAATGAAAAACTGTTTTTT. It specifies CASSLAGNWEEATNEKLFF.

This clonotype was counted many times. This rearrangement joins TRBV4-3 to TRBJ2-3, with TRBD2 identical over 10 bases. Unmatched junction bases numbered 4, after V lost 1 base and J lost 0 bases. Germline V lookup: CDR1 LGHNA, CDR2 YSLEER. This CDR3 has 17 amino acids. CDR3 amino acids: CASSQGPAGGSTDTQYF. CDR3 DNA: TGCGCCAGCAGCCAAGGCCCAGCGGGAGGGAGCACAGATACGCAGTATTTT.

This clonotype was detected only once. The CDR3 sequence: CASRGLALGSSYNEQFF. DNA of the CDR3: TGTGCCAGCAGGGGACTAGCTCTCGGTTCGTCCTACAATGAGCAGTTCTTC. The chain links TRBV12-3 or TRBV12-4 to TRBJ2-1; 9 positions match TRBD2. After removal of 6 bases from V and 1 base from J, the junction contained 10 bases not matched to a gene. The CDR3 contains 17 residues.